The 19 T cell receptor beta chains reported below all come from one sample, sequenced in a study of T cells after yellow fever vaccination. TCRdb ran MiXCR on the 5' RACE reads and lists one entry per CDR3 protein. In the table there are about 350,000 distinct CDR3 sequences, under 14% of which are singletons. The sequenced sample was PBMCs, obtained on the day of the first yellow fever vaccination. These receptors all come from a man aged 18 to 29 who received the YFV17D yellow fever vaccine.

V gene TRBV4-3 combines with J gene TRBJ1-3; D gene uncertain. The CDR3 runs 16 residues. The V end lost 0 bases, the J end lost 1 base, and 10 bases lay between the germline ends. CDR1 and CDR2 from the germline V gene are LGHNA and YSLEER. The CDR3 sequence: CASSQDRGGSGNTIYF. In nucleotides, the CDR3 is TGCGCCAGCAGCCAAGACCGGGGTGGATCTGGAAACACCATATATTTT.

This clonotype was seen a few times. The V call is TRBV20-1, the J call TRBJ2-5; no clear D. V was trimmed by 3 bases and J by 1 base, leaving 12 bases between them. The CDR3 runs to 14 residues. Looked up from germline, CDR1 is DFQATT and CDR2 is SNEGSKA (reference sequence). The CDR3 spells CSASVRALQETQYF. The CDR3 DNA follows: TGCAGTGCTAGCGTCCGGGCCCTCCAAGAGACCCAGTACTTC.

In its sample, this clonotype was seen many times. The CDR3 coding sequence is TGTGCCAGCAGCACCAGCGGCAGCGGGGAGCTGTTTTTT. It yields the protein CASSTSGSGELFF. The chain has TRBV7-2 and TRBJ2-2; possibly TRBD2 for D (5 bases). V was trimmed by 5 bases and J by 7 bases, leaving 11 bases between them. The CDR3 extends over 13 amino acids. The germline V gene encodes CDR1 SGHTA and CDR2 FQGNSA.

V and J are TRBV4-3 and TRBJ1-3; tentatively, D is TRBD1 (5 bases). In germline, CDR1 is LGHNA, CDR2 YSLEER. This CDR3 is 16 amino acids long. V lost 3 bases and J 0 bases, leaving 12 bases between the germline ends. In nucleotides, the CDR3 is TGCGCCAGCAGCCACCGTTTGGGGGGCTCTGGAAACACCATATATTTT. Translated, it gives CASSHRLGGSGNTIYF.

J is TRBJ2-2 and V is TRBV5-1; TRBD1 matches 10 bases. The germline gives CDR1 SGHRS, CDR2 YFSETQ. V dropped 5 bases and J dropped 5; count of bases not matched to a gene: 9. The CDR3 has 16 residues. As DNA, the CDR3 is TGCGCCAGCAGAAGATTAGGGACAGGGGTGACCGGGGAGCTGTTTTTT. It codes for CASRRLGTGVTGELFF.

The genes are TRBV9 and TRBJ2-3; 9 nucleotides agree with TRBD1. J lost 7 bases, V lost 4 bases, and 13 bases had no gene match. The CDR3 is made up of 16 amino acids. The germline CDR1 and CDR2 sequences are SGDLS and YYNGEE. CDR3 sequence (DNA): TGTGCCAGCAGCCTTGAAGCCGGGACAGGGCATAATACGCAGTATTTT. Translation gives CASSLEAGTGHNTQYF. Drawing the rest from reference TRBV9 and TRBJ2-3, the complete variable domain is DSGVTQTPKHLITATGQRVTLRCSPRSGDLSVYWYQQSLDQGLQFLIQYYNGEERAKGNILERFSAQQFPDLHSELNLSSLELGDSALYFCASSLEAGTGHNTQYFGPGTRLTVL.

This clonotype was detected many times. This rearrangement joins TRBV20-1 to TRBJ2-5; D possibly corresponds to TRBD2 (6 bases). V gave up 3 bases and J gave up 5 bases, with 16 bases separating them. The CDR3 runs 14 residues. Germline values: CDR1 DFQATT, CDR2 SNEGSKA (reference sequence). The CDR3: CSASESRRGETQYF. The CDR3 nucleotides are TGCAGTGCTAGCGAATCTAGGAGGGGCGAGACCCAGTACTTC.

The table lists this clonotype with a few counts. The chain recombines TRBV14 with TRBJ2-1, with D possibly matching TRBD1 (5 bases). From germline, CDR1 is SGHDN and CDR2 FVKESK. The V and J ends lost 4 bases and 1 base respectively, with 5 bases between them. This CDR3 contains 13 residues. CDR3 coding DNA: TGTGCCAGCAGCCGACAGTCCTACAATGAGCAGTTCTTC. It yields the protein CASSRQSYNEQFF. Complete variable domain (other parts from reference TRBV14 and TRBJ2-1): EAGVTQFPSHSVIEKGQTVTLRCDPISGHDNLYWYRRVMGKEIKFLLHFVKESKQDESGMPNNRFLAERTGGTYSTLKVQPAELEDSGVYFCASSRQSYNEQFFGPGTRLTVL.

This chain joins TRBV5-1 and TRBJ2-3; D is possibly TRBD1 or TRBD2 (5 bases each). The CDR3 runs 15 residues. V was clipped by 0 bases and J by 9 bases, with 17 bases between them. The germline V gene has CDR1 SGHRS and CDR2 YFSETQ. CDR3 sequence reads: CASSLGAGSRVTQYF. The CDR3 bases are TGCGCCAGCAGCTTGGGCGCAGGGAGCAGGGTGACGCAGTATTTT.

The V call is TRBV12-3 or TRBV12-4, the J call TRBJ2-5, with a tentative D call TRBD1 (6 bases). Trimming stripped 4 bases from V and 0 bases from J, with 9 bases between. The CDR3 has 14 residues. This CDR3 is CASSSTGNQETQYF. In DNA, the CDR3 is TGTGCCAGCAGTTCCACAGGGAACCAAGAGACCCAGTACTTC.

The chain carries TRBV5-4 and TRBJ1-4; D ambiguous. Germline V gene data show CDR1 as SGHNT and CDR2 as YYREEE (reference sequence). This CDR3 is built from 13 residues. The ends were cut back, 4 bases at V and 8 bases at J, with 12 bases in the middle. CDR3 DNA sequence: TGTGCCAGCAGCCACCCGATTGACGAAAAACTGTTTTTT. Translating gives CASSHPIDEKLFF.

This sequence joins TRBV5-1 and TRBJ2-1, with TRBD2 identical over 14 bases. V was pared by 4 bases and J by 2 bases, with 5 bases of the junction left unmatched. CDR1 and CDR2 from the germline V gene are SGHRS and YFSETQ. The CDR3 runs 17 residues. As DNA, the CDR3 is TGCGCCAGCAGCCTAGGGACTAGCGGGGGCCCCTACAATGAGCAGTTCTTC. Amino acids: CASSLGTSGGPYNEQFF. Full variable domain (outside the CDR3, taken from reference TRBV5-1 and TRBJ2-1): KAGVTQTPRYLIKTRGQQVTLSCSPISGHRSVSWYQQTPGQGLQFLFEYFSETQRNKGNFPGRFSGRQFSNSRSEMNVSTLELGDSALYLCASSLGTSGGPYNEQFFGPGTRLTVL.

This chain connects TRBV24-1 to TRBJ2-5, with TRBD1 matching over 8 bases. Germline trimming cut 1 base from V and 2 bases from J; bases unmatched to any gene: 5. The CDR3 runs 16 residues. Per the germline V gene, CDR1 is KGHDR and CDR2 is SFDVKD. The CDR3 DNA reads TGTGCCACCAGTGATTTTACAACAGGGGGACAAGAGACCCAGTACTTC. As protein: CATSDFTTGGQETQYF.

The CDR3 loop is CASSLLQSTGELFF. CDR3 nucleotide sequence: TGCGCCAGCAGCTTGCTGCAATCTACCGGGGAGCTGTTTTTT. V is TRBV5-1 and J is TRBJ2-2; D gene unclear. With 1 base removed from V and 5 bases from J, the gap between germline ends came to 9 bases. Germline CDR1 reads SGHRS; CDR2 reads YFSETQ. The CDR3 spans 14 residues.

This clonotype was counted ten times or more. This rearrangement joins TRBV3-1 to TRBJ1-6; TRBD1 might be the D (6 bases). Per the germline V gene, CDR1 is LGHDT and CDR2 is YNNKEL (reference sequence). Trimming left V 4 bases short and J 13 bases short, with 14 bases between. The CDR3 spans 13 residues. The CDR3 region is CASSPGQGTPLHF. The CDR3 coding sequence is TGTGCCAGCAGCCCGGGACAAGGAACGCCCCTCCACTTT.

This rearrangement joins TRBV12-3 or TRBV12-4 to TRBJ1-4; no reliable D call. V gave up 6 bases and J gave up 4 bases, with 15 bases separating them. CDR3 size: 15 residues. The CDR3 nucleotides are TGTGCCAGCAGGACCCAGACGGCTAGTAATGAAAAACTGTTTTTT. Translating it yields CASRTQTASNEKLFF.

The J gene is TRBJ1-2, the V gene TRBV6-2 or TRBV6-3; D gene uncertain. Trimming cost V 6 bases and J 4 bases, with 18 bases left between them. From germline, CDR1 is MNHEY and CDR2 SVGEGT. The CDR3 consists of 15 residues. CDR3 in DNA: TGTGCCAGCAGCCACCCATGGCTAATTGCCTATGGCTACACCTTC. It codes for CASSHPWLIAYGYTF.

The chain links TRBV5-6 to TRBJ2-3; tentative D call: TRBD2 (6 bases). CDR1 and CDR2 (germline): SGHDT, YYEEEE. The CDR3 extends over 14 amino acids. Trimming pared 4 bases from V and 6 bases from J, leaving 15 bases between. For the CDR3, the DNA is TGTGCCAGCAGCCCCCGACTAGTCTGGGATACGCAGTATTTT. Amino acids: CASSPRLVWDTQYF. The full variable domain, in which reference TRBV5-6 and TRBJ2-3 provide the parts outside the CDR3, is DAGVTQSPTHLIKTRGQQVTLRCSPKSGHDTVSWYQQALGQGPQFIFQYYEEEERQRGNFPDRFSGHQFPNYSSELNVNALLLGDSALYLCASSPRLVWDTQYFGPGTRLTVL.

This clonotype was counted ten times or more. CDR3 nucleotide sequence: TGTGCCAGCAGCCGGGGGGTGACCCCGGGGAATCAGCCCCAGCATTTT. This codes for CASSRGVTPGNQPQHF. This sequence joins TRBV7-9 and TRBJ1-5; a weak D match, TRBD1 (5 bases). Germline assignment: CDR1 SEHNR and CDR2 FQNEAQ (reference sequence). The CDR3 is 16 residues long. Between the trimmed V and J ends, which lost 5 bases and 4 bases, there was a span of 18 bases.